The 30 T cell receptor beta chains reported below all come from one sample, sequenced in a study of blood T cell repertoires in COVID-19. Sequencing used immunoSEQ multiplex PCR; TCRdb keeps in-frame clones, though not all of them. Of some 210,000 clones listed, more than 75% were seen once; the top ten hold around 4.5%. The sample taken for sequencing was PBMCs or T cells enriched from blood (not recorded which). All receptors derive from a young man with acute COVID-19.

The genes are TRBV27 and TRBJ1-1; D possibly corresponds to TRBD1 (5 bases). Germline CDR1 is MNHEY and CDR2 is SMNVEV (reference sequence). Trimming cost V 4 bases and J 6 bases, with 15 bases left between them. CDR3 size: 14 residues. The CDR3 loop reads CASSSQGGRAEAFF. The CDR3 bases are TGTGCCAGCAGTTCCCAGGGAGGAAGGGCTGAAGCTTTCTTT.

This clone showed up just once. CDR3 protein: CASSETSGGAREQFF. CDR3 sequence (DNA): TGTGCCAGCAGTGAGACTAGCGGGGGGGCTCGGGAGCAGTTCTTC. The chain couples TRBV2 to TRBJ2-1; the match to TRBD2 covers 14 bases. V shed 3 bases, J shed 10 bases, and the junction held 5 bases outside the gene matches. The CDR3 is 15 amino acids. CDR1 and CDR2 from the germline V gene are SNHLY and FYNNEI.

The chain links TRBV6-5 to TRBJ1-5, with D perhaps matching TRBD1 (5 bases). Germline CDR1 is MNHEY and CDR2 is SVGAGI. This CDR3 has 15 residues. Trimming pared 0 bases from V and 6 bases from J, leaving 12 bases between. This CDR3 reads CASSYSTASGQPQHF. In DNA, the CDR3 is TGTGCCAGCAGTTACTCGACAGCTTCCGGTCAGCCCCAGCATTTT.

There are many counts of this clone. This chain connects TRBV3-1 (or the pseudogene TRBV3-2) to TRBJ1-5; 10 positions agree with TRBD1. Trimming cost V 4 bases and J 6 bases; bases outside gene matches: 9. Germline CDR1 LGHDT, CDR2 YNNKEL (reference sequence). The CDR3 extends over 16 amino acids. Here the CDR3 reads CASSPSDRGRIQPQHF. CDR3 DNA sequence: TGTGCCAGCAGCCCATCAGACAGGGGGCGAATTCAGCCCCAGCATTTT.

The chain is built from TRBV6-5 and TRBJ1-1; the match to TRBD1 covers 8 bases. V was pared by 5 bases and J by 6 bases, with 5 bases of the junction left unmatched. CDR1 and CDR2 from the germline V gene are MNHEY and SVGAGI. This CDR3 comprises 13 residues. The DNA for the CDR3 is TGTGCCAGCAGTCACGGACAGGGCGCTGAAGCTTTCTTT. It is translated as CASSHGQGAEAFF.

The chain uses TRBV9 and TRBJ1-2; 7 bases match TRBD1. In germline, CDR1 is SGDLS, CDR2 YYNGEE. The CDR3 has 14 residues. Germline trimming cut 2 bases from V and 4 bases from J; bases unmatched to any gene: 5. CDR3 coding DNA: TGTGCCAGCAGCGTTGGTCAGGGGGTCTATGGCTACACCTTC. It codes for CASSVGQGVYGYTF.

This sequence joins TRBV29-1 and TRBJ2-1, with D perhaps TRBD1 (5 bases). Trimming left V 1 base short and J 0 bases short, with 7 bases between. The CDR3 runs to 14 residues. CDR1 and CDR2 from the germline V gene are SQVTM and ANQGSEA. CDR3 region: CSVEGGNSYNEQFF. In DNA, the CDR3 is TGCAGCGTTGAAGGGGGCAACTCCTACAATGAGCAGTTCTTC.

The CDR3: CAISRPGHGYTF. The CDR3 region has the DNA TGTGCCATCAGCCGACCTGGGCATGGCTACACCTTC. J is TRBJ1-2 and V is TRBV10-3; D is ambiguous. The germline V gene encodes CDR1 ENHRY and CDR2 SYGVKD. The CDR3 is 12 residues long. V dropped 6 bases and J dropped 6 bases, with 11 bases sitting between them.

This clone was detected once. The chain recombines TRBV6-4 with TRBJ1-1; 11 bases align to TRBD1. V dropped 6 bases and J dropped 3; count of bases not matched to a gene: 9. Germline CDR1 reads MRHNA; CDR2 reads SNTAGT. The CDR3 has 16 amino acids. CDR3 region: CASSPGQGVRDTEAFF. The CDR3 nucleotides are TGTGCCAGCAGCCCGGGACAGGGGGTTAGGGACACTGAAGCTTTCTTT.

Of note for this clone: In the same sample, other DNA sequences code for this CDR3. J is TRBJ1-1 and V is TRBV28; D unresolved. The germline V gene encodes CDR1 MDHEN and CDR2 SYDVKM. V lost 5 bases, J lost 6 bases, and 16 bases lay in between. The CDR3 sequence is 14 residues long. This CDR3 reads CASSPPRGVAEAFF. The CDR3 bases are TGTGCCAGCAGTCCTCCCCGCGGTGTGGCTGAAGCTTTCTTT. The full variable domain, with the rest looked up from reference TRBV28 and TRBJ1-1, is DVKVTQSSRYLVKRTGEKVFLECVQDMDHENMFWYRQDPGLGLRLIYFSYDVKMKEKGDIPEGYSVSREKKERFSLILESASTNQTSMYLCASSPPRGVAEAFFGQGTRLTVV.

A few counts support this clone. The chain has TRBV12-5 and TRBJ1-1; 7 positions match TRBD1. The CDR3 extends over 15 amino acids. The V gene's germline CDR1 is LGHNT and CDR2 FRNRAP. The ends lost 5 bases at V and 7 bases at J; junction bases unmatched: 13. The CDR3 loop is CASGILTGSRGEAFF. The CDR3 nucleotides read TGTGCTAGTGGTATCCTGACAGGGTCTCGGGGTGAAGCTTTCTTT.

This clone was found a few times. This sequence joins TRBV19 and TRBJ1-2; D gene uncertain. The CDR3 is 17 residues long. V lost 2 bases, J lost 0 bases, and 16 bases lay in between. Per germline, CDR1 LNHDA and CDR2 SQIVND (reference sequence). The CDR3, as DNA: TGTGCCAGTAGTATAATCAGATTCGGAGGAGCTAACTATGGCTACACCTTC. Translated: CASSIIRFGGANYGYTF.

The genes are TRBV5-1 and TRBJ2-3, with 9 bases matching TRBD1. The CDR3 covers 15 residues. V dropped 0 bases and J dropped 5; count of bases not matched to a gene: 4. Germline values: CDR1 SGHRS, CDR2 YFSETQ. Here the CDR3 reads CASSLVQGAGDTQYF. CDR3 coding DNA: TGCGCCAGCAGCTTGGTACAGGGGGCGGGAGATACGCAGTATTTT.

The genes are TRBV5-1 and TRBJ1-1; 9 bases match TRBD1. This CDR3 spans 14 amino acids. The V gene end was trimmed by 5 bases and the J gene end by 2 bases; junction bases not matched to a gene: 4. Germline CDR1 is SGHRS and CDR2 is YFSETQ. CDR3 DNA sequence: TGCGCCAGCAGGCTGACAGGGGGTAACACTGAAGCTTTCTTT. Its protein product is CASRLTGGNTEAFF.

J is TRBJ1-5 and V is TRBV6-5; D is possibly TRBD1 (5 bases). Trimming shortened V by 6 bases and J by 2 bases, and 11 bases separated the two germline ends. CDR1 and CDR2 from the germline V gene are MNHEY and SVGAGI. The CDR3 covers 14 residues. CDR3 DNA: TGTGCCAGCAGGACCGGGGGGGGCAATCAGCCCCAGCATTTT. Its protein is CASRTGGGNQPQHF.

The V call is TRBV5-4, the J call TRBJ2-1; perhaps TRBD2 as D (5 bases). Trimming took 0 bases from V and 4 from J, leaving 14 bases between them. The germline V gene has CDR1 SGHNT and CDR2 YYREEE (reference sequence). The CDR3 spans 16 residues. CDR3 protein: CASSLVSGIRYNEQFF. The CDR3 nucleotides are TGTGCCAGCAGCTTGGTTTCCGGGATCCGATACAATGAGCAGTTCTTC.

The chain carries TRBV5-5 and TRBJ2-1; a weak D match, TRBD1 (6 bases). The germline V gene encodes CDR1 SGHKS and CDR2 YYEKEE (reference sequence). This CDR3 comprises 14 residues. The ends were cut back, 0 bases at V and 9 bases at J, with 13 bases in the middle. The CDR3 nucleotides read TGTGCCAGCAGCTTGGGGCCAGGGGTAGGTGAGCAGTTCTTC. Translated, it gives CASSLGPGVGEQFF.

The chain links TRBV7-2 to TRBJ1-5; D is perhaps TRBD1 (5 bases). CDR1 and CDR2 from the germline V gene are SGHTA and FQGNSA. The V and J ends lost 1 base and 7 bases respectively, with 14 bases between them. The CDR3 runs to 15 residues. CDR3 in DNA: TGTGCCAGCAGCTTAGTCGGGGGAGAGGGGCAGCCCCAGCATTTT. Its protein product is CASSLVGGEGQPQHF.

The chain has TRBV5-5 and TRBJ2-2, with 11 bases fitting TRBD1. Germline V gives CDR1 SGHKS, CDR2 YYEKEE (reference sequence). The CDR3 totals 16 residues. J lost 4 bases, V lost 4 bases, and 6 bases had no gene match. CDR3 region: CASSPGTGGFTGELFF. DNA for the CDR3: TGTGCCAGCAGCCCCGGGACAGGGGGATTCACCGGGGAGCTGTTTTTT.

This clone has ten or more counts. This chain links TRBV6-5 with TRBJ2-7, with TRBD2 as a possible D gene (6 bases). CDR3 length: 14 residues. Trimming took 7 bases from V and 3 from J, leaving 16 bases between them. In germline, CDR1 is MNHEY, CDR2 SVGAGI. The CDR3 DNA follows: TGTGCCAGCAATCCCCGGGACTCCGACTACGAGCAGTACTTC. It specifies CASNPRDSDYEQYF.

The chain joins TRBV5-4 to TRBJ1-2; D gene unclear. CDR3 length equals 15 residues. Trimming shortened V by 1 base and J by 1 base, and 11 bases separated the two germline ends. Germline V gene data show CDR1 as SGHNT and CDR2 as YYREEE (reference sequence). CDR3: CASSLIAGDNYGYTF. The CDR3 DNA is TGTGCCAGCAGCTTGATAGCGGGAGATAACTATGGCTACACCTTC.

The chain couples TRBV7-9 to TRBJ2-7, with 11 positions matching TRBD2. V lost 5 bases, J lost 12 bases, and 6 bases stayed unmatched. CDR1 SEHNR and CDR2 FQNEAQ come from the germline V gene (reference sequence). The CDR3 spans 12 residues. CDR3 sequence: CASSRGLAGLYF. In DNA form, the CDR3 reads TGTGCCAGCAGCCGCGGACTAGCGGGTCTGTACTTC. Based on the CDR3 plus reference TRBV7-9 and TRBJ2-7, the full variable domain is DTGVSQNPRHKITKRGQNVTFRCDPISEHNRLYWYRQTLGQGPEFLTYFQNEAQLEKSRLLSDRFSAERPKGSFSTLEIQRTEQGDSAMYLCASSRGLAGLYFGPGTRLTVT.

The CDR3 DNA reads TGTGCCAGCAGCCAACCTATCACAGATACGCAGTATTTT. Translating gives CASSQPITDTQYF. The chain uses TRBV3-1 (or the pseudogene TRBV3-2) and TRBJ2-3; the D is unclear. Trimming stripped 2 bases from V and 2 bases from J, with 5 bases between. This CDR3 comprises 13 residues. Germline V gene sequence: CDR1 LGHDT, CDR2 YNNKEL (reference sequence).

The gene calls are TRBV10-2 and TRBJ2-3; TRBD2 aligns across 9 bases. With V trimmed by 7 bases and J by 8 bases, 16 bases remained unmatched. In germline, CDR1 is WSHSY, CDR2 SAAADI. The CDR3 loop spans 16 amino acids. The CDR3 DNA sequence: TGCGCCAGCATGATTGGCGGGGGGGCCTCGTCAGGTACGCAGTATTTT. It specifies CASMIGGGASSGTQYF.

This chain uses TRBV6-6 with TRBJ1-2; a weak D match, TRBD1 (6 bases). CDR1 is MNHNY, CDR2 SVGAGI, per germline (reference sequence). The CDR3 spans 15 residues. V was cut by 0 bases and J by 0 bases, with 8 bases left in between. The DNA of the CDR3 is TGTGCCAGCAGTTACTCGGGGGGGCCTAACTATGGCTACACCTTC. Translated: CASSYSGGPNYGYTF.

V and J are TRBV19 and TRBJ2-2; maybe TRBD1 (6 bases). Per germline, CDR1 LNHDA and CDR2 SQIVND (reference sequence). The V and J ends lost 7 bases and 2 bases respectively, with 17 bases between them. The CDR3 is 16 amino acids. CDR3 amino acids: CASIKGQSRNTGELFF. CDR3 coding DNA: TGTGCCAGTATTAAAGGACAGAGCCGAAACACCGGGGAGCTGTTTTTT.

The CDR3 sequence: CASLSDRGYEQYF. Written as DNA, the CDR3 is TGTGCCAGCCTCTCGGACAGGGGCTACGAGCAGTACTTC. The V gene is TRBV28, the J gene TRBJ2-7, with 9 bases fitting TRBD1. The CDR3 loop spans 13 amino acids. The V gene's germline CDR1 is MDHEN and CDR2 SYDVKM. V shed 8 bases, J shed 3 bases, and the junction held 5 bases outside the gene matches.

The rearrangement joins TRBV7-3 to TRBJ2-3; TRBD2 might be the D (5 bases). The V and J ends lost 5 bases and 0 bases respectively, with 12 bases between them. The CDR3 runs to 15 residues. CDR1 and CDR2 (germline): SGHTA, FQGTGA. CDR3 region: CASSRKGESTDTQYF. The CDR3, as DNA: TGTGCCAGCAGCCGGAAGGGAGAAAGCACAGATACGCAGTATTTT.

As regards this clone: The sample holds other DNA sequences that translate to the same CDR3. The chain couples TRBV25-1 to TRBJ1-2; 7 nucleotides align to TRBD1. CDR1 is MGHDK, CDR2 SYGVNS, per germline. The CDR3 length is 11 residues. The V segment lost 3 bases and the J segment 8 bases; nucleotides outside the gene matches: 0. The CDR3 DNA sequence: TGTGCCAGCAGTGAGACAGGGGGCTACACCTTC. Its protein is CASSETGGYTF.

J is TRBJ1-1 and V is TRBV10-2, with D unresolved. Germline CDR1 WSHSY, CDR2 SAAADI. V lost 7 bases and J lost 2, with 11 bases in between. There are 13 residues in the CDR3. The CDR3 region has the DNA TGCGCCAGCACCCGTCACAGAAACACTGAAGCTTTCTTT. It is translated as CASTRHRNTEAFF.